These 9 T cell receptor beta chains were sequenced from one sample in a study of OX40 agonist ivuxolimab in advanced cancers. The assay was immunoSEQ multiplex PCR, and TCRdb's table has in-frame clones only and misses some. The sample lists nearly 50,000 clones, around 90% occurring once. Sequences were derived from CD4+ or CD8+ T cells sorted from blood, sampled in a trial of the OX40 agonist ivuxolimab. The source is an adult with an advanced solid tumor such as melanoma, head and neck, liver or kidney cancer.

V is TRBV14 and J is TRBJ2-6; no reliable D call. CDR1 and CDR2 from the germline V gene are SGHDN and FVKESK. The V end lost 4 bases, the J end lost 1 base, and 14 bases lay between the germline ends. CDR3 length: 17 residues. This CDR3 is CASSLPGWASGANVLTF. The CDR3 DNA reads as TGTGCCAGCAGCCTACCAGGTTGGGCTTCTGGGGCCAACGTCCTGACTTTC. Combining the CDR3 with reference TRBV14 and TRBJ2-6 gives the whole variable domain EAGVTQFPSHSVIEKGQTVTLRCDPISGHDNLYWYRRVMGKEIKFLLHFVKESKQDESGMPNNRFLAERTGGTYSTLKVQPAELEDSGVYFCASSLPGWASGANVLTFGAGSRLTVL.

This clone was seen just once. The rearrangement uses TRBV27 and TRBJ2-1; 10 positions agree with TRBD2. The CDR3 is 16 amino acids. Losses at the gene ends were 5 bases for V and 0 bases for J; bases not matched to a gene: 4. Germline V lookup: CDR1 MNHEY, CDR2 SMNVEV (reference sequence). The CDR3 region is CASSISGGSSYNEQFF. CDR3 coding DNA: TGTGCCAGCAGTATTAGCGGGGGGAGCTCCTACAATGAGCAGTTCTTC.

Note on this clone: The germline gene is not matched at one end of the junction; a read error may be the cause. The chain has TRBV4-1 and TRBJ1-1; TRBD1 is a possible D gene (5 bases). CDR3 length: 15 residues. Per germline, CDR1 MGHRA and CDR2 YSYEKL. The CDR3 spells CASSQDVAGNAEAFF. CDR3 DNA: TGCGCCAGCAGCCAAGATGTAGCAGGGAACGCTGAAGCTTTCTTT.

The genes are TRBV28 and TRBJ1-5; D remains unclear. Trimming took 5 bases from V and 2 from J, leaving 1 base between them. CDR3 length: 11 residues. From germline, CDR1 is MDHEN and CDR2 SYDVKM. The chain's CDR3 is CASSGNQPQHF. In DNA, the CDR3 is TGTGCCAGCAGTGGCAATCAGCCCCAGCATTTT.

The rearrangement uses TRBV16 and TRBJ2-5, with TRBD2 matching 7 bases. The CDR3 runs 16 residues. The V gene end was trimmed by 5 bases and the J gene end by 7 bases; junction bases not matched to a gene: 16. Germline V gene lookup returns CDR1 KGHSY and CDR2 FQNENV. The CDR3 sequence is CASSYIDGLVYGTQYF. The CDR3, as DNA: TGTGCCAGCAGCTATATTGACGGACTAGTATATGGGACCCAGTACTTC.

V and J are TRBV6-1 and TRBJ2-7; possible D gene TRBD1, 6 bases. The V and J ends lost 11 bases and 3 bases respectively, with 23 bases between them. In germline, CDR1 is MNHNS, CDR2 SASEGT. There are 15 residues in the CDR3. DNA for the CDR3: TGTGCCTCCCACGAAGGGGGTTATGGCATCTACGAGCAGTACTTC. It is translated as CASHEGGYGIYEQYF.

The rearrangement links TRBV4-2 to TRBJ1-4; 8 positions agree with TRBD1. Unmatched junction bases numbered 6, after V lost 4 bases and J lost 8 bases. CDR3 length: 14 residues. Looked up from germline, CDR1 is LGHNA and CDR2 is YNFKEQ. CDR3 in amino acids: CASSPGTGREKLFF. The CDR3 DNA is TGTGCCAGCAGCCCAGGGACAGGCCGCGAAAAACTGTTTTTT.

The chain carries TRBV6-5 and TRBJ1-5, with D maybe TRBD1 (5 bases). The CDR3 has 15 amino acids. V lost 0 bases and J lost 8, with 14 bases in between. Germline CDR1 MNHEY, CDR2 SVGAGI. CDR3 sequence (DNA): TGTGCCAGCAGTTACTCGTATCAGGGCGGGGAGCCCCAGCATTTT. Protein sequence: CASSYSYQGGEPQHF.

The rearrangement uses TRBV7-6 and TRBJ1-1; D perhaps matches TRBD1 (5 bases). Germline lookup yields CDR1 SGHVS and CDR2 FNYEAQ. Trimming left V 1 base short and J 2 bases short, with 11 bases between. The CDR3 covers 15 residues. The CDR3 sequence is CASSLVGQGNTEAFF. CDR3 DNA: TGTGCCAGCAGCTTAGTCGGGCAGGGTAACACTGAAGCTTTCTTT. The variable domain in full, completed from reference TRBV7-6 and TRBJ1-1, reads GAGVSQSPRYKVTKRGQDVALRCDPISGHVSLYWYRQALGQGPEFLTYFNYEAQQDKSGLPNDRFSAERPEGSISTLTIQRTEQRDSAMYRCASSLVGQGNTEAFFGQGTRLTVV.